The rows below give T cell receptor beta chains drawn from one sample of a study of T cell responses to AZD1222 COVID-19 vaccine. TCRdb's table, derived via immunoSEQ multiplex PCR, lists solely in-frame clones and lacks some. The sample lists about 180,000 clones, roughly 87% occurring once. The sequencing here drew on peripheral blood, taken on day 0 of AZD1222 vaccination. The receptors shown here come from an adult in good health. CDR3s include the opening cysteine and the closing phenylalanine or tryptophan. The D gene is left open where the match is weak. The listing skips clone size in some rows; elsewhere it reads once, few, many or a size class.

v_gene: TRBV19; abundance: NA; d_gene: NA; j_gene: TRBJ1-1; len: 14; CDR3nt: TGTGCCAGTACCCCAGGGGTGGGGAACACTGAAGCTTTCTTT; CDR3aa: CASTPGVGNTEAFF
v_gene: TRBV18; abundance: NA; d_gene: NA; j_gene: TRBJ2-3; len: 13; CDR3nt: TGTGCCAGCTCATATGACAGTCCAGATACGCAGTATTTT; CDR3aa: CASSYDSPDTQYF
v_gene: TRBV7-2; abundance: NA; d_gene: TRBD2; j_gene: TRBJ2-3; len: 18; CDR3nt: TGTGCCAGCAGCTTAGAGCCTAGCGGGAGTTGGAGCACAGATACGCAGTATTTT; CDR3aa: CASSLEPSGSWSTDTQYF
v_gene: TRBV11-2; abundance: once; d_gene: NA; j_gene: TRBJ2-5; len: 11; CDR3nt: TGTGCCAGCAGCCCACATGAGACCCAGTACTTC; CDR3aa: CASSPHETQYF
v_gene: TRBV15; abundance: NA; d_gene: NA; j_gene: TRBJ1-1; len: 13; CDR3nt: TGTGCCACCAGCAGAGGGGGGGACACTGAAGCTTTCTTT; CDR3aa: CATSRGGDTEAFF
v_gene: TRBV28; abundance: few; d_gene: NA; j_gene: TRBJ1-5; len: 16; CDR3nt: TGTGCCAGCAGTTTATTGTTGGGGGGAGGCAATCAGCCCCAGCATTTT; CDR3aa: CASSLLLGGGNQPQHF
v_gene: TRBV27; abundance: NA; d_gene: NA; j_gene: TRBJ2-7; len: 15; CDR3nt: TGTGCCAGCAGTTTATCTGCGGACCATCTCTACGAGCAGTACTTC; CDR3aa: CASSLSADHLYEQYF
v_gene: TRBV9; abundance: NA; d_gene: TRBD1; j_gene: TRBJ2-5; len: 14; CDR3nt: TGTGCCAGCAGCTCGGGACAGGGAGGAGAGACCCAGTACTTC; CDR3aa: CASSSGQGGETQYF
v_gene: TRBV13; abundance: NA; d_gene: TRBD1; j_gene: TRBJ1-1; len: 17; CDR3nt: TGTGCCAGCAGCCCATACTATCGACAGGGGGGGAACACTGAAGCTTTCTTT; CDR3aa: CASSPYYRQGGNTEAFF
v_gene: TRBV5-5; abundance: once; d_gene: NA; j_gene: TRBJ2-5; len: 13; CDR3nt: TGTGCCAGCAGCTTGAACCGGGGAGAGACCCAGTACTTC; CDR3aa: CASSLNRGETQYF
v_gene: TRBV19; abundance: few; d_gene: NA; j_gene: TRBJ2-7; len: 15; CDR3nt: TGTGCCAGTAGTATAAATGAAGGGGGGGTCTACGAGCAGTACTTC; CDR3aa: CASSINEGGVYEQYF
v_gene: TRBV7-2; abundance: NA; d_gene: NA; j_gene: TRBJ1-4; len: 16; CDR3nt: TGTGCCAGCAGCTTAGGGGGGGCGCGAACTAATGAAAAACTGTTTTTT; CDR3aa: CASSLGGARTNEKLFF
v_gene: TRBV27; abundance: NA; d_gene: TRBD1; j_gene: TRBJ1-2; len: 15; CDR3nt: TGTGCCAGCAGGGCGACAGGGCAAGCTAACTATGGCTACACCTTC; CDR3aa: CASRATGQANYGYTF
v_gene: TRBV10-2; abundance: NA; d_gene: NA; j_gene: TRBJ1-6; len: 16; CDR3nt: TGCGCCAGCAGCCAGCTTCTAAGCTCCTATAATTCACCCCTCCACTTT; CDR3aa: CASSQLLSSYNSPLHF
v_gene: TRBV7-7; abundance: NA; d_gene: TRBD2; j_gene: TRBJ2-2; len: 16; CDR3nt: TGTGCCAGCAGCCCGTCGGGACTAGCCGTAGGGGGGGAGCTGTTTTTT; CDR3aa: CASSPSGLAVGGELFF
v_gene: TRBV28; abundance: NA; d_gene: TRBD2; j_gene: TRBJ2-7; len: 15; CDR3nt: TGTGCCAGCAGAATTACGGGACTAGTCACCCACGAGCAGTACTTC; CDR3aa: CASRITGLVTHEQYF
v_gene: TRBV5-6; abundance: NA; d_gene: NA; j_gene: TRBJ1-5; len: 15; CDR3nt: TGTGCCAGCAGCGGCGGCGGACTTAGCAATCAGCCCCAGCATTTT; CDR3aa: CASSGGGLSNQPQHF